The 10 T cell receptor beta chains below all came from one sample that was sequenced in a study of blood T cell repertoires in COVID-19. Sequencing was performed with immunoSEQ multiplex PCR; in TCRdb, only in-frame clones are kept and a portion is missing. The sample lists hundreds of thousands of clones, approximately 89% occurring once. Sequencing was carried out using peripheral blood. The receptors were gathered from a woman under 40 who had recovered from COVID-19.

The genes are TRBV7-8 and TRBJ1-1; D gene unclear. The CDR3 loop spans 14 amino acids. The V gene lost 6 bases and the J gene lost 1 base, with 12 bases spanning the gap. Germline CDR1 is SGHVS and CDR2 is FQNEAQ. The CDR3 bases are TGTGCCAGCAGTCTCCTAAGTTCGAACACTGAAGCTTTCTTT. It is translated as CASSLLSSNTEAFF.

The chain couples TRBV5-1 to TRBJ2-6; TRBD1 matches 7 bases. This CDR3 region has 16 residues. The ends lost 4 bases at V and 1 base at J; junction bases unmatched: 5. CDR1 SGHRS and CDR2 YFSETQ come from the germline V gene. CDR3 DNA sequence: TGCGCCAGCAGCCCCGGGACAGAGTCTGGGGCCAACGTCCTGACTTTC. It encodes CASSPGTESGANVLTF.

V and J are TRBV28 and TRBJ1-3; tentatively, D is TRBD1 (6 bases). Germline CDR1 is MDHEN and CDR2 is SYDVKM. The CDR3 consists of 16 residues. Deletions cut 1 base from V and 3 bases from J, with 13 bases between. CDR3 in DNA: TGTGCCAGCAGTTTATACTTGACAGGAGATGGAAACACCATATATTTT. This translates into CASSLYLTGDGNTIYF.

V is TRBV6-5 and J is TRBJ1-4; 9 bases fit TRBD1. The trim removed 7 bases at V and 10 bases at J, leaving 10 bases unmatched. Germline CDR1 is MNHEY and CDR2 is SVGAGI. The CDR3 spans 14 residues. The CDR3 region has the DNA TGTGCCAGCATTGTGGGACAGGGATCCGGAAAACTGTTTTTT. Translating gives CASIVGQGSGKLFF.

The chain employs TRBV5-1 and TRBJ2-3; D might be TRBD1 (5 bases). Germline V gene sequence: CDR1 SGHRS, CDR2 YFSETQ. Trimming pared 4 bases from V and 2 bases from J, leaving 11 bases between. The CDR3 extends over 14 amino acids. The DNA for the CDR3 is TGCGCCAGCAGCATAGGGGTCCCCACAGATACGCAGTATTTT. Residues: CASSIGVPTDTQYF.

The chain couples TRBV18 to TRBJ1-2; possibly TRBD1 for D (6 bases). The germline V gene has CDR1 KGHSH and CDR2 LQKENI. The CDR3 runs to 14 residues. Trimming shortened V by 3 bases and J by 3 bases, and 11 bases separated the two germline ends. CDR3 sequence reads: CASSPAGTYYGYTF. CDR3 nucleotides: TGTGCCAGCTCACCGGCCGGGACATACTATGGCTACACCTTC.

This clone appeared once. The CDR3 sequence is CASSEAEGSEQYF. CDR3 in DNA: TGTGCCAGCAGTGAAGCGGAGGGATCCGAGCAGTACTTC. The V and J genes are TRBV2 and TRBJ2-7; D possibly corresponds to TRBD2 (6 bases). The germline CDR1 and CDR2 sequences are SNHLY and FYNNEI. CDR3 length: 13 amino acids. Trimming stripped 0 bases from V and 6 bases from J, with 9 bases between. The full variable domain, rest sourced from reference TRBV2 and TRBJ2-7, is EPEVTQTPSHQVTQMGQEVILRCVPISNHLYFYWYRQILGQKVEFLVSFYNNEISEKSEIFDDQFSVERPDGSNFTLKIRSTKLEDSAMYFCASSEAEGSEQYFGPGTRLTVT.

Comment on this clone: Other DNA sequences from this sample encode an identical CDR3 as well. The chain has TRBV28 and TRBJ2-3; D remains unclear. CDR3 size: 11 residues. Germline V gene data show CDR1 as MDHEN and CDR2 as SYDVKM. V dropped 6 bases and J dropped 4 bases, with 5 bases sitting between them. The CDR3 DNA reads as TGTGCCAGCAGCAGTCCAGATACGCAGTATTTT. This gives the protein CASSSPDTQYF.

CDR3 nucleotide sequence: TGTGCCAGCACCCGGGGTGGTTACGAGCAGTACTTC. It yields the protein CASTRGGYEQYF. The rearrangement links TRBV5-5 to TRBJ2-7; the D gene is possibly TRBD2 (5 bases). Germline CDR1 is SGHKS and CDR2 is YYEKEE (reference sequence). The V end was cut by 6 bases, the J end by 4 bases, with 11 bases between. This CDR3 is 12 amino acids long.

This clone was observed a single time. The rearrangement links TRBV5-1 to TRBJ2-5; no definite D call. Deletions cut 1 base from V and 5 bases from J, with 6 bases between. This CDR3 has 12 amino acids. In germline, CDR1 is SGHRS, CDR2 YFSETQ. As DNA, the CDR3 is TGCGCCAGCAGCTTGACTTTGGAGACCCAGTACTTC. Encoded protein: CASSLTLETQYF. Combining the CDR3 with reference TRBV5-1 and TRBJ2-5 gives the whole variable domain KAGVTQTPRYLIKTRGQQVTLSCSPISGHRSVSWYQQTPGQGLQFLFEYFSETQRNKGNFPGRFSGRQFSNSRSEMNVSTLELGDSALYLCASSLTLETQYFGPGTRLLVL.